A single sample is the source of the 27 T cell receptor beta chains below, sequenced in a study of T cell changes during pregnancy in multiple sclerosis. Repertoires were generated with immunoSEQ multiplex PCR, while TCRdb's copy carries only in-frame clones and drops some. The table shows over 35,000 clones, with over 85% occurring only once. Material: peripheral blood, obtained before pregnancy. The receptor set was obtained from a female donor with multiple sclerosis, enrolled in a pregnancy study.

V gene TRBV28 combines with J gene TRBJ2-7, with 9 nucleotides matching TRBD1. V shed 5 bases, J shed 0 bases, and the junction held 2 bases outside the gene matches. The CDR3 covers 14 residues. CDR1 is MDHEN and CDR2 is SYDVKM in the germline V gene. CDR3 region: CASSPTGGSYEQYF. The CDR3 DNA is TGTGCCAGCAGTCCGACAGGGGGCTCCTACGAGCAGTACTTC.

In DNA, the CDR3 is TGTGCCAGCAGCTTGGCCGGGAGGACCGAGACCCAGTACTTC. As protein: CASSLAGRTETQYF. The gene calls are TRBV5-4 and TRBJ2-5; 7 nucleotides align to TRBD2. CDR1 and CDR2 (germline): SGHNT, YYREEE (reference sequence). This CDR3 has 14 residues. J was trimmed by 5 bases and V by 0 bases; bases with no gene match: 4.

The rearrangement uses TRBV5-1 and TRBJ2-7; maybe TRBD1 (6 bases). This CDR3 spans 14 amino acids. V was cut by 4 bases and J by 1 base, with 12 bases left in between. Per germline, CDR1 SGHRS and CDR2 YFSETQ. CDR3 DNA sequence: TGCGCCAGCAGCCAATACGGACAGTCCTACGAGCAGTACTTC. Its translation is CASSQYGQSYEQYF.

This clone was observed a single time. The chain couples TRBV14 to TRBJ1-1; a weak D match, TRBD1 (6 bases). This CDR3 has 17 amino acids. Trimming took off 0 bases at V and 4 bases at J, with 18 bases between the two ends. Germline CDR1 is SGHDN and CDR2 is FVKESK. The CDR3 here is CASSQDKQGVEITEAFF. The CDR3 coding sequence is TGTGCCAGCAGCCAAGACAAACAGGGAGTAGAGATCACTGAAGCTTTCTTT.

J is TRBJ2-7 and V is TRBV6-1; 14 nucleotides match TRBD2. This CDR3 spans 14 amino acids. The V segment lost 10 bases and the J segment 7 bases; nucleotides outside the gene matches: 9. Germline CDR1 MNHNS, CDR2 SASEGT. The chain's CDR3 is CATIPGLAGVEQYF. DNA for the CDR3: TGTGCCACCATCCCGGGACTAGCGGGAGTTGAGCAGTACTTC.

The rearrangement uses TRBV28 and TRBJ1-3; D not resolved. Germline V gene lookup returns CDR1 MDHEN and CDR2 SYDVKM. The CDR3 loop spans 12 amino acids. Between the trimmed V and J ends, which lost 5 bases and 7 bases, there was a span of 9 bases. CDR3 bases: TGTGCCAGCAGTACGCGGAAGAACACCATATATTTT. Translating gives CASSTRKNTIYF.

The rearrangement uses TRBV7-3 and TRBJ2-5; 7 bases fit TRBD2. Per germline, CDR1 SGHTA and CDR2 FQGTGA. The CDR3 is 14 residues long. V shed 0 bases and J 3 bases; nucleotides not matched to a gene: 1. The CDR3 loop reads CASSLTSGEETQYF. The CDR3 DNA reads as TGTGCCAGCAGCTTAACAAGCGGGGAAGAGACCCAGTACTTC.

The V call is TRBV5-6, the J call TRBJ2-6; D remains unclear. Germline CDR1 and CDR2: SGHDT and YYEEEE. This CDR3 spans 12 amino acids. V dropped 5 bases and J dropped 2 bases, with 2 bases sitting between them. The CDR3 reads CASSTGANVLTF. CDR3 in DNA: TGTGCCAGCAGTACTGGGGCCAACGTCCTGACTTTC.

This rearrangement joins TRBV6-1 to TRBJ2-7; TRBD2 agrees at 9 bases. This CDR3 contains 13 residues. Germline CDR1 reads MNHNS; CDR2 reads SASEGT. The trim removed 8 bases at V and 4 bases at J, leaving 6 bases unmatched. CDR3 residues: CASLAGRWYEQYF. The CDR3 DNA follows: TGTGCCAGCCTAGCGGGGCGGTGGTACGAGCAGTACTTC.

This chain uses TRBV5-6 with TRBJ2-3, with 10 bases lining up with TRBD1. The V gene's germline CDR1 is SGHDT and CDR2 YYEEEE. The CDR3 sequence is 16 residues long. With 0 bases clipped from V and 4 bases from J, the junction kept 5 bases outside the gene matches. The CDR3 DNA reads TGTGCCAGCAGCTTGGTGACAGGGGGCTTAGCAGATACGCAGTATTTT. As protein: CASSLVTGGLADTQYF.

The V call is TRBV11-3, the J call TRBJ2-1; D remains ambiguous. Per the germline V gene, CDR1 is SGHNT and CDR2 is YENEEA. The CDR3 runs to 16 residues. V was clipped by 0 bases and J by 2 bases, with 11 bases between them. CDR3 sequence (DNA): TGTGCCAGCAGCTTAGATATGGGCACCCCCTACAATGAGCAGTTCTTC. Protein: CASSLDMGTPYNEQFF.

This chain's CDR3 is CASSAQAQGALGYGYTF. The CDR3 DNA reads as TGCGCCAGCAGCGCGCAGGCTCAGGGGGCGCTGGGCTATGGCTACACCTTC. The V and J genes are TRBV5-1 and TRBJ1-2; 8 positions match TRBD1. This CDR3 contains 17 residues. CDR1 and CDR2 (germline): SGHRS, YFSETQ. With 4 bases clipped from V and 4 bases from J, the junction kept 15 bases outside the gene matches.

The chain couples TRBV7-9 to TRBJ1-1; 7 nucleotides match TRBD1. The CDR3 sequence is 16 residues long. Germline V CDR1 and CDR2: SEHNR, FQNEAQ (reference sequence). The V gene end was trimmed by 4 bases and the J gene end by 2 bases; junction bases not matched to a gene: 10. The CDR3 loop is CASSSHTGTVNTEAFF. DNA for the CDR3: TGTGCCAGCAGCTCCCATACCGGGACAGTCAACACTGAAGCTTTCTTT.

The chain links TRBV7-2 to TRBJ2-7; D perhaps matches TRBD2 (5 bases). Germline V gene data show CDR1 as SGHTA and CDR2 as FQGNSA. The V end was cut by 2 bases, the J end by 6 bases, with 8 bases between. The CDR3 contains 12 residues. The CDR3 here is CASSLMGSEQYF. CDR3 DNA sequence: TGTGCCAGCAGCTTAATGGGGAGCGAGCAGTACTTC.

The chain couples TRBV28 to TRBJ2-7, with 8 bases fitting TRBD1. The ends lost 5 bases at V and 9 bases at J; junction bases unmatched: 12. The V gene's germline CDR1 is MDHEN and CDR2 SYDVKM. The CDR3 extends over 14 amino acids. CDR3 residues: CASSPRQGTSGQYF. The CDR3 DNA follows: TGTGCCAGCAGTCCTCGACAGGGGACGAGTGGGCAGTACTTC.

This chain joins TRBV19 and TRBJ2-7, with TRBD2 matching 10 bases. The V gene end was trimmed by 5 bases and the J gene end by 6 bases; junction bases not matched to a gene: 7. The germline CDR1 and CDR2 sequences are LNHDA and SQIVND (reference sequence). CDR3 length equals 14 residues. The CDR3 loop reads CASSFLAGAGEQYF. DNA for the CDR3: TGTGCCAGTAGTTTCCTAGCGGGAGCGGGCGAGCAGTACTTC.

This clone was found once. The chain recombines TRBV29-1 with TRBJ2-4, with 10 bases matching TRBD1. Looked up from germline, CDR1 is SQVTM and CDR2 is ANQGSEA. CDR3 size: 13 residues. The ends lost 7 bases at V and 8 bases at J; junction bases unmatched: 8. The CDR3 DNA reads TGCAGCGCCCGAGGACAGGGGGGGTACATTCAGTACTTC. It specifies CSARGQGGYIQYF.

This clone was observed a handful of times. In DNA, the CDR3 is TGTGCCAGCAGTTTAGCCACTTACACTGAAGCTTTCTTT. Translating it yields CASSLATYTEAFF. The V and J genes are TRBV27 and TRBJ1-1; D unresolved. The CDR3 has 13 amino acids. Trimming shortened V by 2 bases and J by 3 bases, and 7 bases separated the two germline ends. The germline gives CDR1 MNHEY, CDR2 SMNVEV (reference sequence).

J is TRBJ1-2 and V is TRBV6-1; 8 nucleotides align to TRBD1. Germline CDR1 reads MNHNS; CDR2 reads SASEGT. The CDR3 loop spans 14 amino acids. Losses at the gene ends were 7 bases for V and 2 bases for J; bases not matched to a gene: 6. CDR3 sequence reads: CASTSGTGNYGYTF. In nucleotides, the CDR3 is TGTGCCAGCACCTCCGGGACAGGCAACTATGGCTACACCTTC.

The rearrangement joins TRBV4-2 to TRBJ2-1; tentatively, D is TRBD2 (6 bases). V was shortened by 2 bases and J by 3 bases, with 14 bases between the two germline ends. CDR3 size: 16 residues. Germline V gene sequence: CDR1 LGHNA, CDR2 YNFKEQ. The CDR3 is CASSQITGANYNEQFF. The CDR3 DNA reads as TGTGCCAGCAGCCAAATAACGGGAGCGAACTACAATGAGCAGTTCTTC.

V gene TRBV30 combines with J gene TRBJ2-6, with TRBD2 as a possible D gene (6 bases). With 3 bases removed from V and 4 bases from J, the gap between germline ends came to 16 bases. The CDR3 is made up of 16 amino acids. Germline CDR1 is GTSNPN and CDR2 is SVGIG (reference sequence). The CDR3 spells CAWSPMAGWGANVLTF. As DNA, the CDR3 is TGTGCCTGGAGCCCAATGGCGGGGTGGGGGGCCAACGTCCTGACTTTC.

The rearrangement uses TRBV9 and TRBJ1-1; 7 bases are shared with TRBD1. J was trimmed by 0 bases and V by 3 bases; bases with no gene match: 5. The CDR3 is made up of 15 amino acids. CDR1 is SGDLS and CDR2 is YYNGEE in the germline V gene. DNA for the CDR3: TGTGCCAGCAGCGCTCACGGGACAGTGAACACTGAAGCTTTCTTT. Translation: CASSAHGTVNTEAFF.

The chain combines TRBV7-6 with TRBJ2-2; 9 bases line up with TRBD2. The CDR3 runs 17 residues. Per germline, CDR1 SGHVS and CDR2 FNYEAQ. V lost 4 bases and J lost 2; bases outside the gene matches: 8. In DNA form, the CDR3 reads TGTGCCAGCAGCTCAGTGGGGACTAGCACAAACACCGGGGAGCTGTTTTTT. Translated: CASSSVGTSTNTGELFF.

The chain couples TRBV19 to TRBJ2-5, with 7 positions matching TRBD1. The J segment lost 3 bases and the V segment lost 3 bases, leaving 10 bases of the junction unmatched. CDR1 LNHDA and CDR2 SQIVND come from the germline V gene (reference sequence). This CDR3 has 16 residues. The CDR3 DNA sequence: TGTGCCAGTAGTATCCCCCTACGACAGGGTGAAGAGACCCAGTACTTC. Its protein product is CASSIPLRQGEETQYF.

CDR3 in amino acids: CASSLEDTEAFF. The CDR3 nucleotides are TGTGCCAGCTCTTTGGAGGACACTGAAGCTTTCTTT. The rearrangement joins TRBV18 to TRBJ1-1; no clear D. CDR1 KGHSH and CDR2 LQKENI come from the germline V gene. This CDR3 region has 12 residues. V was clipped by 6 bases and J by 3 bases, with 8 bases between them.

This sequence joins TRBV5-8 and TRBJ2-7; TRBD2 is a possible D gene (5 bases). Trimming shortened V by 1 base and J by 3 bases, and 23 bases separated the two germline ends. Germline-derived CDR1 and CDR2 are SGHTS and YDEGEE. This CDR3 contains 18 residues. The chain's CDR3 is CASSLFSKGSWEFYEQYF. In nucleotides, the CDR3 is TGTGCCAGCAGCTTGTTTTCTAAAGGTAGTTGGGAGTTCTACGAGCAGTACTTC.

In DNA form, the CDR3 reads TGTGCCAGCAGCTTCCTATCCTCTGGAAACACCATATATTTT. Translation: CASSFLSSGNTIYF. This rearrangement joins TRBV7-9 to TRBJ1-3; D unclear. Looked up from germline, CDR1 is SEHNR and CDR2 is FQNEAQ (reference sequence). V was cut by 3 bases and J by 0 bases, with 6 bases left in between. CDR3 length: 14 amino acids.